One T cell receptor (beta chain) is described in this entry. Its antigen is unidentified. The sample's time point: week 11, during vaccination. Topical imiquimod was applied with each vaccine dose, which held 300 ug of mutant IDH1 20-mer peptide. Profiled with immunoSEQ multiplex PCR; TCRdb holds only in-frame clones, not every one. Seen here are fewer than 35,000 clones, 90% observed once, and the top ten hold less than 25%. This entry belongs to a study of a mutant IDH1 vaccine in newly diagnosed glioma. The overall study: Every participant had undergone radiotherapy, temozolomide, or both before, and most underwent both.

The V end lost 0 bases, the J end lost 2 bases, and 11 bases lay between the germline ends. CDR1 LGHNA and CDR2 YNFKEQ come from the germline V gene. The CDR3 runs to 17 residues. V and J are TRBV4-2 and TRBJ2-6; possibly TRBD1 for D (6 bases). The receptor was isolated from a man aged 18 to 29 with glioma. The starting material was PBMCs, obtained from a glioma patient whose treatment included an IDH1 peptide vaccine. The DNA for the CDR3 is TGTGCCAGCAGCCAAGATAAGCGGACAGCTGGGGCCAACGTCCTGACTTTC. It encodes CASSQDKRTAGANVLTF.